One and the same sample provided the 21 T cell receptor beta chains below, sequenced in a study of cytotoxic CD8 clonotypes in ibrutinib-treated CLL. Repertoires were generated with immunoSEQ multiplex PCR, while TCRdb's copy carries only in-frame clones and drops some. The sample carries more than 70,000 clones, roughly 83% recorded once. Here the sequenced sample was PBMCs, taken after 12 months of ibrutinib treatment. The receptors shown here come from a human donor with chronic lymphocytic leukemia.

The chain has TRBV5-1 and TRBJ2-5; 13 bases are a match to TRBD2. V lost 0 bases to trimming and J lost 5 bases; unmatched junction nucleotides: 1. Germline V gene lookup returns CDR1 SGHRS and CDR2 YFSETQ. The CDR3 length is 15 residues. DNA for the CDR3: TGCGCCAGCAGCTTGGGGACTAGCGGGGGCGAGACCCAGTACTTC. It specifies CASSLGTSGGETQYF.

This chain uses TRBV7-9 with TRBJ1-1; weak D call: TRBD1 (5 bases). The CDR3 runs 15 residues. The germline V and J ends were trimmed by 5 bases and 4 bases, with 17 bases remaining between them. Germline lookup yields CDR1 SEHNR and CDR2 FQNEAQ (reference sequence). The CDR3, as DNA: TGTGCCAGCAGCGAATGGAGGGGCCGGGGCACTGAAGCTTTCTTT. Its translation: CASSEWRGRGTEAFF.

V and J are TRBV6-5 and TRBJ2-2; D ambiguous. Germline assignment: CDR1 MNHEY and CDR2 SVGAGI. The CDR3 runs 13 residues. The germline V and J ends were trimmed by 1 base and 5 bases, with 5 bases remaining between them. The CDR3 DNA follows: TGTGCCAGCAGTTACTTGGGGACCGGGGAGCTGTTTTTT. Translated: CASSYLGTGELFF.

The CDR3 reads CASSPAVNTEAFF. The CDR3 bases are TGTGCCAGCTCCCCGGCGGTGAACACTGAAGCTTTCTTT. This chain joins TRBV18 and TRBJ1-1; unclear D gene. Germline CDR1 reads KGHSH; CDR2 reads LQKENI. Trimming removed 6 bases at V and 0 bases at J, with 8 bases between. CDR3 length: 13 residues. The variable domain in full, with the rest retrieved from reference TRBV18 and TRBJ1-1, is NAGVMQNPRHLVRRRGQEARLRCSPMKGHSHVYWYRQLPEEGLKFMVYLQKENIIDESGMPKERFSAEFPKEGPSILRIQQVVRGDSAAYFCASSPAVNTEAFFGQGTRLTVV.

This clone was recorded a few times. DNA of the CDR3: TGTGCCAGCTCCCGGGACAGGGCGAATGAGCAGTTCTTC. This translates into CASSRDRANEQFF. V gene TRBV7-7 combines with J gene TRBJ2-1; TRBD1 matches at 9 bases. From germline, CDR1 is SSHAT and CDR2 FNYEAQ (reference sequence). Germline trimming cut 8 bases from V and 7 bases from J; bases unmatched to any gene: 6. The CDR3 totals 13 residues.

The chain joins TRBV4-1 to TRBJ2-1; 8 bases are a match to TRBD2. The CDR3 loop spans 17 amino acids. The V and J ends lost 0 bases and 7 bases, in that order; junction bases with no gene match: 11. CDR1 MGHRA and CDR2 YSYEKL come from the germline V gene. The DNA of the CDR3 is TGCGCCAGCAGCCAAGATGGGGCGGGGGGCCGAACGAATGAGCAGTTCTTC. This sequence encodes CASSQDGAGGRTNEQFF.

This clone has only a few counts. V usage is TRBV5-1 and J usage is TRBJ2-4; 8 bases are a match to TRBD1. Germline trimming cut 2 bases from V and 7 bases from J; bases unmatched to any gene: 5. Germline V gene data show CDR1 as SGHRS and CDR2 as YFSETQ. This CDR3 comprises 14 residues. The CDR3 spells CASSFSGDRNIQYF. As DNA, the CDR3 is TGCGCCAGCAGCTTTTCAGGGGACAGGAACATTCAGTACTTC. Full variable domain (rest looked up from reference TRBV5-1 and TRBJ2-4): KAGVTQTPRYLIKTRGQQVTLSCSPISGHRSVSWYQQTPGQGLQFLFEYFSETQRNKGNFPGRFSGRQFSNSRSEMNVSTLELGDSALYLCASSFSGDRNIQYFGAGTRLSVL.

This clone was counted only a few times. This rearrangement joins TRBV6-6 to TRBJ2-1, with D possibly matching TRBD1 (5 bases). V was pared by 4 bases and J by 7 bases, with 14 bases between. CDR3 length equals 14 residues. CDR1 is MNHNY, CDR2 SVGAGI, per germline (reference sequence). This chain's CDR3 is CASSSRQGRNEQFF. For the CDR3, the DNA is TGTGCCAGCAGTTCGCGGCAGGGAAGGAATGAGCAGTTCTTC.

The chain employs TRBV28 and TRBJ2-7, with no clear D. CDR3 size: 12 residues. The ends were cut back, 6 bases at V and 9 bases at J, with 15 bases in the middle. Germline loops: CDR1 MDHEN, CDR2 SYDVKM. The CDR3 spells CASRDPALGQYF. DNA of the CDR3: TGTGCCAGCAGGGACCCCGCCCTGGGGCAGTACTTC. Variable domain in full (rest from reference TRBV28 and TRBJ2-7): DVKVTQSSRYLVKRTGEKVFLECVQDMDHENMFWYRQDPGLGLRLIYFSYDVKMKEKGDIPEGYSVSREKKERFSLILESASTNQTSMYLCASRDPALGQYFGPGTRLTVT.

The CDR3 protein is CAISESPGRFTEAFF. CDR3 DNA sequence: TGTGCCATCAGTGAGTCGCCAGGGAGATTTACTGAAGCTTTCTTT. V and J are TRBV10-3 and TRBJ1-1; possible D gene TRBD1, 5 bases. V was pared by 0 bases and J by 5 bases, with 13 bases between. This CDR3 has 15 residues. Germline V gene sequence: CDR1 ENHRY, CDR2 SYGVKD.

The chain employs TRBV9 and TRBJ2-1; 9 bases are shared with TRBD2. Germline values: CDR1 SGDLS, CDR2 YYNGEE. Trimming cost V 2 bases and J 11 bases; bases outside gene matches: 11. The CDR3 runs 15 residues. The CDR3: CASSVRREGGGKQFF. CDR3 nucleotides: TGTGCCAGCAGCGTTAGGCGGGAGGGCGGGGGGAAGCAGTTCTTC.

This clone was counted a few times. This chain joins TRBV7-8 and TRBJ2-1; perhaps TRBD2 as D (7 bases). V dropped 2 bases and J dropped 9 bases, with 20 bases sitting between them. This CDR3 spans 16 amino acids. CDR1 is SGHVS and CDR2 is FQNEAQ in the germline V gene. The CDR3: CASSLLVRGAGGEQFF. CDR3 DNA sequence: TGTGCCAGCAGCTTACTGGTCCGGGGGGCCGGGGGTGAGCAGTTCTTC.

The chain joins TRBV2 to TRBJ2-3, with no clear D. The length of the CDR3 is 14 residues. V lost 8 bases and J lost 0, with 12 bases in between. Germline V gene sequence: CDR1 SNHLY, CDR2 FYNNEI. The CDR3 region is CASGRLVSTDTQYF. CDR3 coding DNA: TGTGCCAGCGGACGGCTAGTAAGCACAGATACGCAGTATTTT.

The CDR3 loop is CASSFGRGGYEQYF. The CDR3 region has the DNA TGTGCCAGCAGTTTCGGCAGGGGGGGCTACGAGCAGTACTTC. The rearrangement joins TRBV27 to TRBJ2-7, with D possibly being TRBD1 or TRBD2 (7 bases each). The germline gives CDR1 MNHEY, CDR2 SMNVEV (reference sequence). Deletions cut 3 bases from V and 3 bases from J, with 12 bases between. CDR3 length equals 14 residues.

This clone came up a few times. CDR3 nucleotide sequence: TGTGCCTGGAGTGTATCGAGCGCCGGCTACACCTTC. It encodes CAWSVSSAGYTF. V and J are TRBV30 and TRBJ1-2; D ambiguous. Deletions cut 0 bases from V and 8 bases from J, with 10 bases between. There are 12 residues in the CDR3. CDR1 and CDR2 (germline): GTSNPN, SVGIG (reference sequence).

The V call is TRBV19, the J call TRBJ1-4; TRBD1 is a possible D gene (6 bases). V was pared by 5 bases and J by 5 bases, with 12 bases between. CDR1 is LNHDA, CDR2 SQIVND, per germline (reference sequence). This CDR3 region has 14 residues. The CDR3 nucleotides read TGTGCCAGTAGTCCCGGACAGATGAATGAAAAACTGTTTTTT. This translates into CASSPGQMNEKLFF.

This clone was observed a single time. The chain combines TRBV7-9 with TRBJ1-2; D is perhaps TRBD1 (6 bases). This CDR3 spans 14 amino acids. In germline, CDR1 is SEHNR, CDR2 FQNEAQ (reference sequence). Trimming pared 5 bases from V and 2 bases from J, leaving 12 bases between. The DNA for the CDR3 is TGTGCCAGCAGCCCAGGGGTCCCCAACTATGGCTACACCTTC. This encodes CASSPGVPNYGYTF.

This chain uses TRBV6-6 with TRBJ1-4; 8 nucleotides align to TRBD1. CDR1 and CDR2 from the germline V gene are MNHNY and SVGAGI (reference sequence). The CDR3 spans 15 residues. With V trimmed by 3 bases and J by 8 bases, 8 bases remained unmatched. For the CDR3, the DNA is TGTGCCAGCAGTTATCGGCAGGGGGCAGGAGAAAAACTGTTTTTT. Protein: CASSYRQGAGEKLFF.

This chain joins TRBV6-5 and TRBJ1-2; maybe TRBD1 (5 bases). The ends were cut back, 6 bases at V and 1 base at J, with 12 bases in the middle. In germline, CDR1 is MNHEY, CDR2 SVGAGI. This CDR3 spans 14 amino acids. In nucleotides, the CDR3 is TGTGCCAGCAGACCGACAGCGAATAACTATGGCTACACCTTC. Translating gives CASRPTANNYGYTF.

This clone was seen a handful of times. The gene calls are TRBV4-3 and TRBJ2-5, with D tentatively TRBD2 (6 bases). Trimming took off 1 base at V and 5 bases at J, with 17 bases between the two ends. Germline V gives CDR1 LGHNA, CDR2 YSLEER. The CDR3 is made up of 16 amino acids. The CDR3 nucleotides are TGCGCCAGCAGCCAAGGGGCGCGGAGCGCGGGGGAGACCCAGTACTTC. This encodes CASSQGARSAGETQYF.

CDR3 amino acids: CASSQDLQYPDTQYF. The CDR3 bases are TGCGCCAGCAGCCAAGACCTCCAGTACCCAGATACGCAGTATTTT. The chain carries TRBV4-3 and TRBJ2-3, with no clear D. Germline V gene lookup returns CDR1 LGHNA and CDR2 YSLEER. Trimming took 0 bases from V and 4 from J, leaving 11 bases between them. CDR3 size: 15 residues.